A selection of T cell receptor beta chains follows, all from one sample in a study of cytomegalovirus exposure and HLA in healthy donors. Repertoires were generated with immunoSEQ multiplex PCR, while TCRdb's copy carries only in-frame clones and drops some. Counted here are about 130,000 clones, 75% to 90% occurring once; the ten biggest clones make up roughly 2%. The sequenced sample was PBMCs. The receptors stem from a woman aged 18-29 years in good health and CMV-seronegative. CDR3s include the opening cysteine and the closing phenylalanine or tryptophan. A D gene is named only where the DNA matches it firmly. Size values are once, few and many counts, or a class for expanded clones, and some rows have none.

J gene: TRBJ2-2
clone size: .
V gene: TRBV7-9
D gene: .
CDR3 protein: CASSLLDRRDTGELFF
CDR3 DNA: TGTGCCAGCAGCCTCCTAGACAGGAGAGACACCGGGGAGCTGTTTTTT

J gene: TRBJ1-2
clone size: few
V gene: TRBV5-4
D gene: TRBD1
CDR3 protein: CASSLAGQGARGYTF
CDR3 DNA: TGTGCCAGCAGCTTGGCGGGACAGGGGGCGAGAGGCTACACCTTC

J gene: TRBJ2-6
clone size: .
V gene: TRBV28
D gene: TRBD1
CDR3 protein: CASSLRGLRSRRANVLTF
CDR3 DNA: TGTGCCAGCAGTTTGAGGGGGCTCCGTTCTCGGAGGGCCAACGTCCTGACTTTC

J gene: TRBJ2-7
clone size: once
V gene: TRBV4-2
D gene: TRBD2
CDR3 protein: CASSQDGGIDLRAGGSYEQYF
CDR3 DNA: TGTGCCAGCAGCCAAGATGGGGGGATCGACCTTCGGGCGGGAGGTTCCTACGAGCAGTACTTC

J gene: TRBJ2-7
clone size: .
V gene: TRBV2
D gene: .
CDR3 protein: CASSELITGRSYEQYF
CDR3 DNA: TGTGCCAGCAGTGAATTGATAACAGGGCGCTCCTACGAGCAGTACTTC

J gene: TRBJ2-7
clone size: .
V gene: TRBV11-2
D gene: .
CDR3 protein: CASSLVSFPPEQYF
CDR3 DNA: TGTGCCAGCAGCTTAGTCTCCTTCCCCCCCGAGCAGTACTTC

J gene: TRBJ2-7
clone size: .
V gene: TRBV27
D gene: .
CDR3 protein: CASRLVQANSYEQYF
CDR3 DNA: TGTGCCAGCAGGCTGGTACAGGCCAACTCCTACGAGCAGTACTTC

J gene: TRBJ2-3
clone size: .
V gene: TRBV2
D gene: TRBD2
CDR3 protein: CASKFHPGLAGGGSTDTQYF
CDR3 DNA: TGTGCCAGTAAATTCCACCCGGGACTAGCGGGAGGGGGTAGCACAGATACGCAGTATTTT

J gene: TRBJ1-3
clone size: .
V gene: TRBV5-1
D gene: .
CDR3 protein: CASSGTGLSGNTIYF
CDR3 DNA: TGCGCCAGCAGCGGAACAGGGCTCTCTGGAAACACCATATATTTT

J gene: TRBJ2-7
clone size: few
V gene: TRBV28
D gene: TRBD1
CDR3 protein: CASSFGRGPYEQYF
CDR3 DNA: TGTGCCAGCAGTTTCGGCAGGGGGCCCTACGAGCAGTACTTC

J gene: TRBJ2-7
clone size: .
V gene: TRBV10-3
D gene: .
CDR3 protein: CAISESRVTYEQYF
CDR3 DNA: TGTGCCATCAGTGAGTCCCGGGTGACCTACGAGCAGTACTTC

J gene: TRBJ1-4
clone size: .
V gene: TRBV5-4
D gene: .
CDR3 protein: CASSLAPGFSTNEKLFF
CDR3 DNA: TGTGCCAGCAGCTTGGCCCCAGGGTTCTCTACTAATGAAAAACTGTTTTTT

J gene: TRBJ1-1
clone size: .
V gene: TRBV5-1
D gene: TRBD1
CDR3 protein: CASSLEGQGGFF
CDR3 DNA: TGCGCCAGCAGCTTGGAAGGACAGGGGGGTTTCTTT

J gene: TRBJ2-7
clone size: .
V gene: TRBV27
D gene: TRBD2
CDR3 protein: CASSVAGAYEQYF
CDR3 DNA: TGTGCCAGCAGTGTAGCGGGAGCATACGAGCAGTACTTC

J gene: TRBJ1-2
clone size: .
V gene: TRBV5-4
D gene: TRBD1
CDR3 protein: CASSPPGQGSPRYGYTF
CDR3 DNA: TGTGCCAGCAGCCCACCGGGACAGGGATCCCCTCGCTATGGCTACACCTTC

J gene: TRBJ2-7
clone size: .
V gene: TRBV10-3
D gene: TRBD2
CDR3 protein: CAISEPGGRRGSSYEQYF
CDR3 DNA: TGTGCCATCAGTGAGCCGGGGGGTCGAAGGGGCAGCTCCTACGAGCAGTACTTC

J gene: TRBJ1-4
clone size: .
V gene: TRBV5-5
D gene: .
CDR3 protein: CASSLGGRATNEKLFF
CDR3 DNA: TGTGCCAGCAGCTTGGGGGGCAGGGCTACTAATGAAAAACTGTTTTTT

J gene: TRBJ2-4
clone size: .
V gene: TRBV7-3
D gene: .
CDR3 protein: CASSLLGGSKNIQYF
CDR3 DNA: TGTGCCAGCAGCTTATTGGGGGGAAGCAAAAACATTCAGTACTTC

J gene: TRBJ1-1
clone size: .
V gene: TRBV7-2
D gene: .
CDR3 protein: CASRIQGTYDRTEAFF
CDR3 DNA: TGTGCCAGCAGGATACAGGGTACTTACGATCGGACTGAAGCTTTCTTT

J gene: TRBJ2-5
clone size: .
V gene: TRBV18
D gene: TRBD1
CDR3 protein: CASSSGTGEETQYF
CDR3 DNA: TGTGCCAGCTCTTCCGGGACAGGGGAGGAGACCCAGTACTTC

J gene: TRBJ2-7
clone size: once
V gene: TRBV5-6
D gene: .
CDR3 protein: CASSLEDRPYEQYF
CDR3 DNA: TGTGCCAGCAGCTTGGAAGACAGGCCCTACGAGCAGTACTTC

J gene: TRBJ1-5
clone size: .
V gene: TRBV28
D gene: .
CDR3 protein: CASSSYSNQPQHF
CDR3 DNA: TGTGCCAGCAGTTCTTATAGCAATCAGCCCCAGCATTTT

J gene: TRBJ2-5
clone size: .
V gene: TRBV7-9
D gene: .
CDR3 protein: CASSLRRSGIQETQYF
CDR3 DNA: TGTGCCAGCAGCTTACGACGGTCAGGGATCCAAGAGACCCAGTACTTC

J gene: TRBJ1-1
clone size: .
V gene: TRBV19
D gene: .
CDR3 protein: CASSITAGWNTEAFF
CDR3 DNA: TGTGCCAGTAGTATTACGGCAGGGTGGAACACTGAAGCTTTCTTT

J gene: TRBJ2-3
clone size: .
V gene: TRBV19
D gene: TRBD1
CDR3 protein: CASSPPGGIDTQYF
CDR3 DNA: TGTGCCAGTAGCCCACCAGGGGGAATAGATACGCAGTATTTT

J gene: TRBJ2-3
clone size: .
V gene: TRBV7-2
D gene: .
CDR3 protein: CASSHGGDTQYF
CDR3 DNA: TGTGCCAGCAGCCACGGAGGGGATACGCAGTATTTT

J gene: TRBJ1-5
clone size: .
V gene: TRBV27
D gene: .
CDR3 protein: CASSLVWPTDSNQPQHF
CDR3 DNA: TGTGCCAGCAGTTTGGTGTGGCCGACAGATAGCAATCAGCCCCAGCATTTT

J gene: TRBJ2-7
clone size: .
V gene: TRBV19
D gene: .
CDR3 protein: CASSSDRRPYEQYF
CDR3 DNA: TGTGCCAGTAGCTCGGACAGAAGACCCTACGAGCAGTACTTC

J gene: TRBJ2-2
clone size: .
V gene: TRBV10-3
D gene: TRBD2
CDR3 protein: CAITRGANTGELFF
CDR3 DNA: TGTGCCATCACTCGGGGGGCGAACACCGGGGAGCTGTTTTTT

J gene: TRBJ2-1
clone size: .
V gene: TRBV25-1
D gene: .
CDR3 protein: CASSDTTVAGNYNEQFF
CDR3 DNA: TGTGCCAGCAGTGACACTACCGTAGCCGGGAACTACAATGAGCAGTTCTTC

J gene: TRBJ2-2
clone size: .
V gene: TRBV5-6
D gene: .
CDR3 protein: CASSLGGSNTGELFF
CDR3 DNA: TGTGCCAGCAGCTTGGGAGGATCTAACACCGGGGAGCTGTTTTTT

J gene: TRBJ1-2
clone size: .
V gene: TRBV27
D gene: TRBD1
CDR3 protein: CASSRVGTGARSDYGYTF
CDR3 DNA: TGTGCCAGCAGCCGCGTCGGGACAGGGGCCCGATCTGACTATGGCTACACCTTC

J gene: TRBJ2-2
clone size: .
V gene: TRBV11-3
D gene: TRBD2
CDR3 protein: CASSPSGTTTGELFF
CDR3 DNA: TGTGCCAGCAGCCCATCCGGGACTACCACCGGGGAGCTGTTTTTT

J gene: TRBJ2-5
clone size: few
V gene: TRBV4-1
D gene: .
CDR3 protein: CASSHQYRTTETQYF
CDR3 DNA: TGCGCCAGCAGCCACCAATATCGGACAACCGAGACCCAGTACTTC

J gene: TRBJ2-7
clone size: .
V gene: TRBV28
D gene: TRBD1
CDR3 protein: CASSLQGAYEQYF
CDR3 DNA: TGTGCCAGCAGTTTGCAGGGGGCTTACGAGCAGTACTTC

J gene: TRBJ2-3
clone size: once
V gene: TRBV30
D gene: TRBD2
CDR3 protein: CAWNAGGPADTQYF
CDR3 DNA: TGTGCCTGGAATGCGGGAGGGCCTGCAGATACGCAGTATTTT

J gene: TRBJ2-7
clone size: .
V gene: TRBV5-6
D gene: .
CDR3 protein: CASSLVHRDISYEQYF
CDR3 DNA: TGTGCCAGCAGCTTGGTTCACCGGGACATATCCTACGAGCAGTACTTC

J gene: TRBJ1-4
clone size: .
V gene: TRBV2
D gene: .
CDR3 protein: CASSGKPEANEKLFF
CDR3 DNA: TGTGCCAGCAGTGGAAAGCCGGAGGCTAATGAAAAACTGTTTTTT

J gene: TRBJ2-1
clone size: .
V gene: TRBV5-1
D gene: TRBD2
CDR3 protein: CASSELAGASGEQFF
CDR3 DNA: TGCGCCAGCAGCGAACTAGCGGGAGCGAGCGGTGAGCAGTTCTTC

J gene: TRBJ2-7
clone size: .
V gene: TRBV19
D gene: .
CDR3 protein: CASTPAVGGELYEQYF
CDR3 DNA: TGTGCCAGTACCCCCGCCGTCGGAGGCGAACTCTACGAGCAGTACTTC

J gene: TRBJ1-2
clone size: few
V gene: TRBV28
D gene: TRBD1
CDR3 protein: CATSPGGQGIFFYGYTF
CDR3 DNA: TGTGCCACCTCCCCCGGGGGACAGGGTATTTTCTTCTATGGCTACACCTTC

J gene: TRBJ2-7
clone size: .
V gene: TRBV7-2
D gene: .
CDR3 protein: CASSENRDTTYEQYF
CDR3 DNA: TGTGCCAGCAGCGAAAACCGGGACACCACCTACGAGCAGTACTTC

J gene: TRBJ1-1
clone size: .
V gene: TRBV25-1
D gene: TRBD1
CDR3 protein: CASSPGGNTEAFF
CDR3 DNA: TGTGCCAGCAGTCCAGGGGGCAATACTGAAGCTTTCTTT

J gene: TRBJ1-3
clone size: .
V gene: TRBV2
D gene: .
CDR3 protein: CASSQTESSGNTIYF
CDR3 DNA: TGTGCCAGCAGCCAAACAGAGAGCTCTGGAAACACCATATATTTT

J gene: TRBJ2-1
clone size: .
V gene: TRBV28
D gene: .
CDR3 protein: CASSLRGISYNEQFF
CDR3 DNA: TGTGCCAGCAGTTTAAGAGGGATCTCCTACAATGAGCAGTTCTTC

J gene: TRBJ2-7
clone size: .
V gene: TRBV4-1
D gene: TRBD2
CDR3 protein: CASSQVASGVYEQYF
CDR3 DNA: TGCGCCAGCAGCCAAGTCGCTAGCGGGGTCTACGAGCAGTACTTC

J gene: TRBJ2-5
clone size: .
V gene: TRBV7-2
D gene: TRBD2
CDR3 protein: CASSLASGTSGTQETQYF
CDR3 DNA: TGTGCCAGCAGCTTAGCGTCCGGGACTAGCGGGACCCAGGAGACCCAGTACTTC

J gene: TRBJ2-2
clone size: .
V gene: TRBV2
D gene: .
CDR3 protein: CASSESIGGGELFF
CDR3 DNA: TGTGCCAGCAGTGAAAGTATTGGCGGCGGGGAGCTGTTTTTT

J gene: TRBJ2-7
clone size: .
V gene: TRBV11-3
D gene: TRBD1
CDR3 protein: CASSLDWTGGAYEQYF
CDR3 DNA: TGTGCCAGCAGCTTAGATTGGACAGGGGGTGCGTACGAGCAGTACTTC

J gene: TRBJ1-2
clone size: .
V gene: TRBV2
D gene: TRBD1
CDR3 protein: CASRGQVPSYGYTF
CDR3 DNA: TGTGCCAGCAGGGGACAGGTACCTAGCTATGGCTACACCTTC

J gene: TRBJ1-1
clone size: .
V gene: TRBV30
D gene: .
CDR3 protein: CAWRAIPPSNTEAFF
CDR3 DNA: TGTGCCTGGAGGGCCATTCCGCCCTCTAACACTGAAGCTTTCTTT

J gene: TRBJ2-3
clone size: .
V gene: TRBV5-1
D gene: TRBD2
CDR3 protein: CASSLVTLAGGPADTQYF
CDR3 DNA: TGCGCCAGCAGCTTAGTAACTTTAGCGGGAGGGCCGGCAGATACGCAGTATTTT